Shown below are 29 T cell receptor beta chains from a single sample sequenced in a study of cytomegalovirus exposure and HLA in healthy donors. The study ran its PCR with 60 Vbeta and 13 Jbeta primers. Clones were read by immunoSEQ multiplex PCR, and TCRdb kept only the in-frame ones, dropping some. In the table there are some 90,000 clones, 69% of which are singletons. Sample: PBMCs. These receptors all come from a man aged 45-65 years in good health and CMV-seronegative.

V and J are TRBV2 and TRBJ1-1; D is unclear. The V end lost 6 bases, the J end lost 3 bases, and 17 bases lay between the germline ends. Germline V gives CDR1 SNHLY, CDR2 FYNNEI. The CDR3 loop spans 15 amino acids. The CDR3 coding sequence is TGTGCCAGCAGGTCGGGGTCGGCGGCGGACACTGAAGCTTTCTTT. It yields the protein CASRSGSAADTEAFF.

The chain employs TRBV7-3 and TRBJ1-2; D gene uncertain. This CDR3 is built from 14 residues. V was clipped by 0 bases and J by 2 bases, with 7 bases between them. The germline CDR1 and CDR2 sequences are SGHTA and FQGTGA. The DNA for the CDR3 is TGTGCCAGCAGCTTAACAGCAGCGAACTATGGCTACACCTTC. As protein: CASSLTAANYGYTF.

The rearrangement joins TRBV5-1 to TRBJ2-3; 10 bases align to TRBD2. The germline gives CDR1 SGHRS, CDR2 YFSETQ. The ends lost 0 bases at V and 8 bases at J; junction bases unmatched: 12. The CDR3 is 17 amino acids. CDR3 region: CASSLAAGLAYSGTQYF. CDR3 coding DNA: TGCGCCAGCAGCTTGGCCGCGGGACTAGCGTATAGTGGTACGCAGTATTTT.

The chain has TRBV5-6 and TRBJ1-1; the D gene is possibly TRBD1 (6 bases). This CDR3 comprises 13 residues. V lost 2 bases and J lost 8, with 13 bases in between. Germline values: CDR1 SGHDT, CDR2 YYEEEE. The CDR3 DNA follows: TGTGCCAGCAGCTTTTGGACAGTGGAGGAAGCTTTCTTT. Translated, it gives CASSFWTVEEAFF.

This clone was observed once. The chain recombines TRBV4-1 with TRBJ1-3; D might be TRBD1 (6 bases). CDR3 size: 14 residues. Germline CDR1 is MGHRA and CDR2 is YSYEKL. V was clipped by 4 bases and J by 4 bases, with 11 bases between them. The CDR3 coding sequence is TGCGCCAGCAGCCTCACAGGGTTAGGAAACACCATATATTTT. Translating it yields CASSLTGLGNTIYF.

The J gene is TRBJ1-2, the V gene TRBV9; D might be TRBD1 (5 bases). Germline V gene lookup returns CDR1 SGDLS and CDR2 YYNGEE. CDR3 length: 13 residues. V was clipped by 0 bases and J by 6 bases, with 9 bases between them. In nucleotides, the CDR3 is TGTGCCAGCAGCGTAGGGGCAGGGAATGGCTACACCTTC. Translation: CASSVGAGNGYTF.

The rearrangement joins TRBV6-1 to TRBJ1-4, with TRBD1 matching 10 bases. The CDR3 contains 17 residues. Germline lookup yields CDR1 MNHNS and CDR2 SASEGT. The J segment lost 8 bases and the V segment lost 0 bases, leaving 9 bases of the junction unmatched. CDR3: CASSEALRTGGGEKLFF. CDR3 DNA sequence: TGTGCCAGCAGTGAAGCGCTTCGGACAGGGGGAGGCGAAAAACTGTTTTTT.

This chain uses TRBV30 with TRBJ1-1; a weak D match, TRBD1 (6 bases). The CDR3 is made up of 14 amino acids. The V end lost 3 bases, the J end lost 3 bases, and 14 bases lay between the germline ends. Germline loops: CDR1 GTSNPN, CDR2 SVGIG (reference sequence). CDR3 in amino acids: CAWSRDTIYTEAFF. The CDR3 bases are TGTGCCTGGAGCCGGGACACGATATACACTGAAGCTTTCTTT.

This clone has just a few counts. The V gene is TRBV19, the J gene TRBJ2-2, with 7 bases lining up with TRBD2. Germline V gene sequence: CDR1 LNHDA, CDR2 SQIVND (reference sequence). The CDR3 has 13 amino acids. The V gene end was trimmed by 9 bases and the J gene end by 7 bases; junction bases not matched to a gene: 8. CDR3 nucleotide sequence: TGTGCCAGCTTAGCGGGCTGGGGCGGGGAGCTGTTTTTT. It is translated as CASLAGWGGELFF.

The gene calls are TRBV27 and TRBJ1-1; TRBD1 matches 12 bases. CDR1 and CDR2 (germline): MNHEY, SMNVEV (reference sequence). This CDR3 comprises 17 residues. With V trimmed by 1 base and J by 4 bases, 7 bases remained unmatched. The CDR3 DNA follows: TGTGCCAGCAGTTTATGGGGACAGGGGGCGCCACGCACTGAAGCTTTCTTT. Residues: CASSLWGQGAPRTEAFF.

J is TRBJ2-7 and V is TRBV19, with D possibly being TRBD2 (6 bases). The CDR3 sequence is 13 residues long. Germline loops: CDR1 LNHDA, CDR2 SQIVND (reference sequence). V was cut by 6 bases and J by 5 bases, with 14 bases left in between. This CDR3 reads CASSSTWGDEQYF. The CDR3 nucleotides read TGTGCCAGTAGCTCAACATGGGGGGACGAGCAGTACTTC.

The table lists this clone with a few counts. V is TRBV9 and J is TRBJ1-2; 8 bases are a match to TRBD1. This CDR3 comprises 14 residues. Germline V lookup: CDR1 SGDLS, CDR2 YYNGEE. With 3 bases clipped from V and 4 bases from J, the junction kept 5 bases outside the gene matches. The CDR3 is CASSARDRIYGYTF. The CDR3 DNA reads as TGTGCCAGCAGCGCCCGGGACAGGATCTATGGCTACACCTTC.

The CDR3 sequence: CASSGGGLAGRNTGELFF. The CDR3 region has the DNA TGTGCCAGCAGTGGAGGGGGACTAGCGGGGAGGAACACCGGGGAGCTGTTTTTT. The chain recombines TRBV6-4 with TRBJ2-2; 13 nucleotides match TRBD2. Germline lookup yields CDR1 MRHNA and CDR2 SNTAGT. The CDR3 covers 18 residues. Losses at the gene ends were 4 bases for V and 1 base for J; bases not matched to a gene: 6.

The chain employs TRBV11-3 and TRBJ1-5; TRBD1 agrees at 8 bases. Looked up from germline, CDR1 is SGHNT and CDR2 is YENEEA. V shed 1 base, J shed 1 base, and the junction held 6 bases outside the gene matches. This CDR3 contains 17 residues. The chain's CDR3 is CASSLGGDRGSNQPQHF. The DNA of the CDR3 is TGTGCCAGCAGCTTAGGGGGAGACAGGGGAAGCAATCAGCCCCAGCATTTT.

CDR3 DNA: TGTGCCAGCAGCTTGTCAGGGTCATACGGCGGTCCTTGGGGGACCCAGTACTTC. Translating it yields CASSLSGSYGGPWGTQYF. The chain joins TRBV5-4 to TRBJ2-5, with a possible D match to TRBD1 (5 bases). Germline CDR1 SGHNT, CDR2 YYREEE (reference sequence). V lost 1 base and J 7 bases, leaving 26 bases between the germline ends. The CDR3 has 18 residues.

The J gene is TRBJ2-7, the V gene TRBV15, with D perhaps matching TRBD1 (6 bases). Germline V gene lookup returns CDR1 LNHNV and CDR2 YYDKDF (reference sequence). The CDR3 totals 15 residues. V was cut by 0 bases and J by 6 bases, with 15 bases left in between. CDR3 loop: CATSRDPLGASEQYF. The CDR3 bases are TGTGCCACCAGCAGAGATCCCCTGGGGGCCTCCGAGCAGTACTTC.

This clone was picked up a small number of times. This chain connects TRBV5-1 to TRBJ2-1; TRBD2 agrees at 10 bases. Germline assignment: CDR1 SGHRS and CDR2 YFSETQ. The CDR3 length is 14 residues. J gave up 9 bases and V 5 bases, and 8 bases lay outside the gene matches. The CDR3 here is CASSSLAGDSEQFF. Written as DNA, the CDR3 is TGCGCCAGCAGTTCTCTAGCGGGAGACAGTGAGCAGTTCTTC.

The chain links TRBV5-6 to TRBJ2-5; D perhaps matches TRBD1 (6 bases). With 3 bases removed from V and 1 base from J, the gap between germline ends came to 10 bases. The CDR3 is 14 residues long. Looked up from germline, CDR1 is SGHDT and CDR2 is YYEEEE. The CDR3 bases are TGTGCCAGCAGCTCGCCGACAGGCCAAGAGACCCAGTACTTC. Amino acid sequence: CASSSPTGQETQYF.

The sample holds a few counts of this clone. CDR3 bases: TGTGCCAGCAGCTTAGGGCGAAGGGGCACCGGGGAGCTGTTTTTT. Its translation is CASSLGRRGTGELFF. The J gene is TRBJ2-2, the V gene TRBV7-8, with D perhaps matching TRBD1 (5 bases). Germline-derived CDR1 and CDR2 are SGHVS and FQNEAQ. V dropped 1 base and J dropped 4 bases, with 10 bases sitting between them. This CDR3 is built from 15 residues.

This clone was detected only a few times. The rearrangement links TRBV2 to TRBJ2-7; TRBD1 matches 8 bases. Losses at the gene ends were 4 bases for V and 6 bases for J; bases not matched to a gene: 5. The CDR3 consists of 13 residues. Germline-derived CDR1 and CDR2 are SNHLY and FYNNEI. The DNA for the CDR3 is TGTGCCAGCAGTGGAGACAGGGGAGGCGAGCAGTACGTC. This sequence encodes CASSGDRGGEQYV.

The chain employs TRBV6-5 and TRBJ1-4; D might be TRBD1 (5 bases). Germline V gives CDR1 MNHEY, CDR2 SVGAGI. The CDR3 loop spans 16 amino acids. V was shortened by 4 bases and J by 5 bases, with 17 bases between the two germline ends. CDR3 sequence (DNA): TGTGCCAGCAGTTTCCGGTCGACAGACCAGAATGAAAAACTGTTTTTT. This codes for CASSFRSTDQNEKLFF.

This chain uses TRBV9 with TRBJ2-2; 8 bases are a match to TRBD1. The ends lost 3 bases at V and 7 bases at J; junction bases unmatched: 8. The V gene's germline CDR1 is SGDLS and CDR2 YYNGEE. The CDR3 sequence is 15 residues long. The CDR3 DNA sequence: TGTGCCAGCAGCGAGTGGACAGGGAGTTTCGGGGAGCTGTTTTTT. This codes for CASSEWTGSFGELFF.

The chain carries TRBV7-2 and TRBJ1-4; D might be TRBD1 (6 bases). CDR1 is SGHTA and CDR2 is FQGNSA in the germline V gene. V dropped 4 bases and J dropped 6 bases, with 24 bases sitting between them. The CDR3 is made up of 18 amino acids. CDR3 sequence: CASSSAYAGTPWDEKLFF. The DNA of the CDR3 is TGTGCCAGCAGCTCCGCCTACGCCGGGACACCCTGGGATGAAAAACTGTTTTTT.

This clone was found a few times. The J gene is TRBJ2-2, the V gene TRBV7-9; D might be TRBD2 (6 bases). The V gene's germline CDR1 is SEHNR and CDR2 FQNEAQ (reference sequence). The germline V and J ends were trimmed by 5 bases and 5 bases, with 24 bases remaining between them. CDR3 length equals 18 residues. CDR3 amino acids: CASSPRSLGTARTGELFF. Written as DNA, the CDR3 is TGTGCCAGCAGCCCCCGTTCTCTCGGGACTGCTCGTACCGGGGAGCTGTTTTTT.

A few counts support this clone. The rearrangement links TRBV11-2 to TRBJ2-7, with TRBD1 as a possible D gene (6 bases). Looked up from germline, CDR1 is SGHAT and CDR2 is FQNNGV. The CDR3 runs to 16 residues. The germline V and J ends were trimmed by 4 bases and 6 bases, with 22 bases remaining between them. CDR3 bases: TGTGCCAGCAGCTCAATTACAGGGACCACTGCGCTCGAGCAGTACTTC. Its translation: CASSSITGTTALEQYF.

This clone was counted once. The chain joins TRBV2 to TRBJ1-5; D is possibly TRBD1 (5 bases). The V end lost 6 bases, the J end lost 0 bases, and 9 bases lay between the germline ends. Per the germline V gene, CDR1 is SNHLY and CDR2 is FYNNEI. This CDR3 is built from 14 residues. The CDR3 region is CASSAGYSNQPQHF. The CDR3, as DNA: TGTGCCAGCAGCGCAGGGTATAGCAATCAGCCCCAGCATTTT.

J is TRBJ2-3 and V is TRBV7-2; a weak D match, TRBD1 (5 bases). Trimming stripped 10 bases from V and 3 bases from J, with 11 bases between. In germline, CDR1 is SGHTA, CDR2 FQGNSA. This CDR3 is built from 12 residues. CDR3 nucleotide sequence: TGTGCCACTGAGAAGGGGACAGATACGCAGTATTTT. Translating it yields CATEKGTDTQYF.

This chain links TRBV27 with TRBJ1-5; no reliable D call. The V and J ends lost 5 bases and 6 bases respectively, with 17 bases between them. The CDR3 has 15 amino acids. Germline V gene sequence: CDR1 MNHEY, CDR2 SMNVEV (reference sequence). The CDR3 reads CASSVWPLRSQPQHF. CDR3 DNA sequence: TGTGCCAGCAGTGTTTGGCCACTTCGGAGTCAGCCCCAGCATTTT.

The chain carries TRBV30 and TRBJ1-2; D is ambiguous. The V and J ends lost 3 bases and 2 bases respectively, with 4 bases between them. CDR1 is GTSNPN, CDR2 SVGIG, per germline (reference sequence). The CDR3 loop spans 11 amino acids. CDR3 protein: CAWSLNYGYTF. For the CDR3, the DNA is TGTGCCTGGAGCCTAAACTATGGCTACACCTTC.